This TCR beta chain was captured by sequencing in a study of CXCR4 blockade with PD-1 therapy in pancreatic cancer. General observations from the study: Clone frequency correlated with its number of distinct nucleotide rearrangements.

The CDR3 loop spans 17 amino acids. V lost 4 bases to trimming and J lost 5 bases; unmatched junction nucleotides: 10. Assay used: immunoSEQ multiplex PCR; TCRdb lists only in-frame clones, some missing. The sample includes about 2,600 clones, about half of them seen just once. A word on this clone: The antigen is undetermined.

Input material: tumor tissue. The rearrangement links TRBV7-1 to TRBJ2-2, with TRBD1 matching over 10 bases. TRBV7-1 is flagged as an ORF with uncertain function. The source of this sequence is a human donor with pancreatic ductal adenocarcinoma. The CDR3 DNA reads TGTGCCAGCAGCTTAGATGGGACAGGGGCAAGAACCGGGGAGCTGTTTTTT. It is translated as CASSLDGTGARTGELFF.